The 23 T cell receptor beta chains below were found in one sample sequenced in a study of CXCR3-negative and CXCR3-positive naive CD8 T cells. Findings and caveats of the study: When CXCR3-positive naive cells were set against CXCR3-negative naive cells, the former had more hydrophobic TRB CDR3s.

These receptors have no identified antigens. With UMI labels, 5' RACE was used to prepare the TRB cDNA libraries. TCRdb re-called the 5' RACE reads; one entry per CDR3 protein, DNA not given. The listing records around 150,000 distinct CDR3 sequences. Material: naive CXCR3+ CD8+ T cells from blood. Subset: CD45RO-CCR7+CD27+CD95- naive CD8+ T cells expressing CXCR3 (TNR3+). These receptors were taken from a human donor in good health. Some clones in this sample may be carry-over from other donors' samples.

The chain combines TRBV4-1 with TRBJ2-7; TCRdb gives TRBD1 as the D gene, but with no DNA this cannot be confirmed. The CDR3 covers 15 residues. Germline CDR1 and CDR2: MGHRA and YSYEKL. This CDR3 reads CASSQENRGPYEQYF.

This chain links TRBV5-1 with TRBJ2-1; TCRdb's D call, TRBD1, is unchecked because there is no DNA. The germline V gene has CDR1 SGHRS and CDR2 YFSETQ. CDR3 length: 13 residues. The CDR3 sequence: CASSTKPGGQQFF.

The CDR3 region is CASGLLGLAESEQYF. This chain uses TRBV12-5 with TRBJ2-7; with no DNA, the TCRdb D assignment of TRBD2 cannot be verified. The CDR3 has 15 amino acids. Germline V lookup: CDR1 LGHNT, CDR2 FRNRAP.

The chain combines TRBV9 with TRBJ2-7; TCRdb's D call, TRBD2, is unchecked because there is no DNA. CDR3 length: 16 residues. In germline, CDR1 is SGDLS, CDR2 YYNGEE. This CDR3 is CASSVGLAGGFYEQYF. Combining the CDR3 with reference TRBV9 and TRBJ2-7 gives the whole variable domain DSGVTQTPKHLITATGQRVTLRCSPRSGDLSVYWYQQSLDQGLQFLIQYYNGEERAKGNILERFSAQQFPDLHSELNLSSLELGDSALYFCASSVGLAGGFYEQYFGPGTRLTVT.

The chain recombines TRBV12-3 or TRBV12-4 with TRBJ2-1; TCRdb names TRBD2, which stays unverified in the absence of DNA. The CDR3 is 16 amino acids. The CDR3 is CASSLSGGGPYNEQFF.

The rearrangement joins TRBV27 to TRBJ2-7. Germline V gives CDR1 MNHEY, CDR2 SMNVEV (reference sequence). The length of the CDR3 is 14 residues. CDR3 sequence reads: CASSFQVKSREQYF.

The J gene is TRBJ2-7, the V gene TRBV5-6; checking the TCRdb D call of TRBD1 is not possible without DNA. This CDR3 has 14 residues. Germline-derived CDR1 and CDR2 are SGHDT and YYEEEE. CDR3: CASSYGQTTYEQYF.

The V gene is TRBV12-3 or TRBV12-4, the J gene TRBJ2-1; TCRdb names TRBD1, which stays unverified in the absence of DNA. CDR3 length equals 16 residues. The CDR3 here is CASRKGQGGSYNEQFF.

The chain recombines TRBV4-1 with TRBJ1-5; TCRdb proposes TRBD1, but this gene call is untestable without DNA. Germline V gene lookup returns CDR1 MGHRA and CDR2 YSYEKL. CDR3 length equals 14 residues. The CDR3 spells CASSQGSGVQPQHF.

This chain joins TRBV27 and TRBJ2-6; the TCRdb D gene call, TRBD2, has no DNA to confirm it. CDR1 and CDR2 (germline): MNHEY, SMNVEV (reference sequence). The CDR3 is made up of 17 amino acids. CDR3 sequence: CASRQGHSLSGANVLTF.

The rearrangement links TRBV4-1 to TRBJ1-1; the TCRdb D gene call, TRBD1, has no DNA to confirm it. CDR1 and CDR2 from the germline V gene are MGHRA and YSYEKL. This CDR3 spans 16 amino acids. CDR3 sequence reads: CASSQAYRGRNTEAFF.

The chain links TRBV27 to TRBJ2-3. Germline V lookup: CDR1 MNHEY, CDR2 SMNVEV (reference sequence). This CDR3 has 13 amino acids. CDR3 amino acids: CATGGRLGDTQYF.

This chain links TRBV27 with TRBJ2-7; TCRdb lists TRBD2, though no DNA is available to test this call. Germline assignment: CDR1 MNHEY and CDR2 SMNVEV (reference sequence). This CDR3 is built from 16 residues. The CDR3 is CASSYFRPGGGYEQYF.

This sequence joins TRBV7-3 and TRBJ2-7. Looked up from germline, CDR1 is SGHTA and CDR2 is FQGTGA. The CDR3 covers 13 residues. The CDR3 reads CASSPNGSGEQYF.

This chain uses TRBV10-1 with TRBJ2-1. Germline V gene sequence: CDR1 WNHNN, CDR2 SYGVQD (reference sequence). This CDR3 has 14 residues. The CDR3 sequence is CASSEDGTYNEQFF.

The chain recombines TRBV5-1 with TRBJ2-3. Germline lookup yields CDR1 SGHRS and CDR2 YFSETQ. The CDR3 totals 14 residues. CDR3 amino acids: CASSLALPTDTQYF.

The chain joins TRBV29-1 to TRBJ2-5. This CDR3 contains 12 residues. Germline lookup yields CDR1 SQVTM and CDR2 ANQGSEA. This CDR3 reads CSSSVYQETQYF.

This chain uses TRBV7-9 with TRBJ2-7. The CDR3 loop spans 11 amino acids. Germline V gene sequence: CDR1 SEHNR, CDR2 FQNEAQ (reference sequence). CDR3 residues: CASSVDYEQYF.

The CDR3 loop reads CASGAAGGQGETQYF. This chain joins TRBV4-1 and TRBJ2-5; TCRdb's D call of TRBD2 is untestable without DNA. The CDR3 is 15 amino acids. Germline CDR1 MGHRA, CDR2 YSYEKL.

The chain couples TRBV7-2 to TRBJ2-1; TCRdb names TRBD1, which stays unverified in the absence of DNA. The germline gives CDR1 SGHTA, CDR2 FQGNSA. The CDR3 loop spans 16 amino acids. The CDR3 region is CASSLAVGGVYNEQFF.

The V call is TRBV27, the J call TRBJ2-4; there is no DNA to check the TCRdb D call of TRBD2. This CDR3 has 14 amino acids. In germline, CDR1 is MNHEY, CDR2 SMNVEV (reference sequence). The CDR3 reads CASSLTGPGGIQYF.

The chain's CDR3 is CSARRSGAQLLEQFF. The chain employs TRBV20-1 and TRBJ2-1; checking the TCRdb D call of TRBD2 is not possible without DNA. The germline CDR1 and CDR2 sequences are DFQATT and SNEGSKA (reference sequence). CDR3 length equals 15 residues.

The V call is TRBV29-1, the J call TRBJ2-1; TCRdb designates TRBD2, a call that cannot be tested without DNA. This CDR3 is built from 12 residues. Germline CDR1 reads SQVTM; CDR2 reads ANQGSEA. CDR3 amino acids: CSVRREGHEQFF.